This is a list of T cell receptor beta chains from one sample in a study of blood T cell repertoires in COVID-19. Using immunoSEQ multiplex PCR, the repertoire was profiled, and TCRdb retains in-frame clones only, with some absent. The table lists 200,000 to 250,000 clones, 75% to 90% of them singletons. The sample taken for sequencing was PBMCs or T cells enriched from blood (not recorded which). These TCRs come from a woman in her thirties or forties with acute COVID-19. The CDR3 runs from the conserved cysteine through the conserved F or W. Each record gives: clone size, V gene, D gene, J gene, CDR3 protein, CDR3 DNA. D genes are given only for firm matches. Size is stated for part of the rows, as once, few or many counts, or as a class when the clone is expanded.

abundance: .; v_gene: TRBV4-1; d_gene: TRBD1; j_gene: TRBJ1-5; CDR3aa: CASSQEAGQGRPQHF; CDR3nt: TGCGCCAGCAGCCAAGAAGCGGGACAGGGGAGGCCCCAGCATTTT
abundance: .; v_gene: TRBV27; d_gene: TRBD1; j_gene: TRBJ1-5; CDR3aa: CASSAGGWDQPQHF; CDR3nt: TGTGCCAGCAGTGCAGGGGGCTGGGATCAGCCCCAGCATTTT
abundance: .; v_gene: TRBV27; d_gene: .; j_gene: TRBJ1-1; CDR3aa: CASSLSERRLNTEAFF; CDR3nt: TGTGCCAGCAGTTTATCAGAGCGGAGATTGAACACTGAAGCTTTCTTT
abundance: .; v_gene: TRBV3-1/TRBV3-2; d_gene: TRBD1; j_gene: TRBJ1-5; CDR3aa: CASSRTGVPHQPQHF; CDR3nt: TGTGCCAGCAGCCGGACAGGGGTTCCCCATCAGCCCCAGCATTTT
abundance: .; v_gene: TRBV6-5; d_gene: TRBD1; j_gene: TRBJ1-2; CDR3aa: CASSYGQGPSYGYTF; CDR3nt: TGTGCCAGCAGTTACGGACAGGGACCTTCCTATGGCTACACCTTC
abundance: .; v_gene: TRBV10-2; d_gene: .; j_gene: TRBJ1-3; CDR3aa: CASSETGYSGNTIYF; CDR3nt: TGCGCCAGCAGTGAGACAGGGTACTCTGGAAACACCATATATTTT
abundance: .; v_gene: TRBV18; d_gene: TRBD1; j_gene: TRBJ2-7; CDR3aa: CASSPDRGGSYEQYF; CDR3nt: TGTGCCAGCTCACCAGACAGGGGAGGCTCCTACGAGCAGTACTTC
abundance: .; v_gene: TRBV10-3; d_gene: TRBD1; j_gene: TRBJ2-7; CDR3aa: CAISESAGGQQYF; CDR3nt: TGTGCCATCAGTGAGTCGGCAGGGGGCCAGCAGTACTTC
abundance: .; v_gene: TRBV5-6; d_gene: TRBD1; j_gene: TRBJ1-4; CDR3aa: CASSTGTGATNEKLFF; CDR3nt: TGTGCCAGCAGCACCGGGACAGGGGCGACTAATGAAAAACTGTTTTTT
abundance: .; v_gene: TRBV9; d_gene: TRBD1; j_gene: TRBJ1-4; CDR3aa: CASSPQGAGEKLFF; CDR3nt: TGTGCCAGCAGCCCCCAGGGGGCAGGTGAAAAACTGTTTTTT
abundance: .; v_gene: TRBV6-5; d_gene: TRBD1; j_gene: TRBJ2-7; CDR3aa: CASRPQGITYEQYF; CDR3nt: TGTGCCAGCAGGCCACAGGGGATCACCTACGAGCAGTACTTC
abundance: .; v_gene: TRBV25-1; d_gene: .; j_gene: TRBJ1-6; CDR3aa: CASSGGLENSPLHF; CDR3nt: TGTGCCAGCAGTGGGGGACTGGAGAATTCACCCCTCCACTTT
abundance: .; v_gene: TRBV13; d_gene: .; j_gene: TRBJ1-5; CDR3aa: CASSLEGANQPQHF; CDR3nt: TGTGCCAGCAGCTTAGAAGGGGCCAATCAGCCCCAGCATTTT
abundance: .; v_gene: TRBV5-1; d_gene: TRBD2; j_gene: TRBJ2-3; CDR3aa: CASSLVSGGVDTQYF; CDR3nt: TGCGCCAGCAGCTTGGTTAGCGGGGGGGTAGATACGCAGTATTTT
abundance: .; v_gene: TRBV4-1; d_gene: .; j_gene: TRBJ2-7; CDR3aa: CASSQDQGVIREQYF; CDR3nt: TGCGCCAGCAGCCAAGATCAGGGTGTGATACGCGAGCAGTACTTC
abundance: few; v_gene: TRBV7-2; d_gene: TRBD2; j_gene: TRBJ2-3; CDR3aa: CASSPFPRGGAQHTQYF; CDR3nt: TGTGCCAGCAGCCCCTTTCCTCGCGGGGGGGCCCAACATACGCAGTATTTT
abundance: .; v_gene: TRBV5-1; d_gene: TRBD1; j_gene: TRBJ1-2; CDR3aa: CASSLAWTGGSGGYTF; CDR3nt: TGCGCCAGCAGCTTGGCCTGGACAGGGGGCTCTGGAGGCTACACCTTC
abundance: .; v_gene: TRBV6-5; d_gene: TRBD1; j_gene: TRBJ1-2; CDR3aa: CASTRGQEHYGYTF; CDR3nt: TGTGCCAGCACCCGTGGACAGGAGCACTATGGCTACACCTTC
abundance: .; v_gene: TRBV2; d_gene: .; j_gene: TRBJ1-5; CDR3aa: CASRDSGNQPQHF; CDR3nt: TGTGCCAGCAGAGATTCGGGGAATCAGCCCCAGCATTTT
abundance: .; v_gene: TRBV11-3; d_gene: .; j_gene: TRBJ2-2; CDR3aa: CASRGAGELFF; CDR3nt: TGTGCCAGCAGGGGGGCGGGGGAGCTGTTTTTT
abundance: once; v_gene: TRBV9; d_gene: .; j_gene: TRBJ2-3; CDR3aa: CASSVGGRGADTQYF; CDR3nt: TGTGCCAGCAGCGTAGGGGGCAGGGGCGCAGATACGCAGTATTTT
abundance: .; v_gene: TRBV6-1; d_gene: .; j_gene: TRBJ2-4; CDR3aa: CASSENWAGLAKNIQYF; CDR3nt: TGTGCCAGCAGTGAAAATTGGGCGGGGTTAGCCAAAAACATTCAGTACTTC
abundance: .; v_gene: TRBV5-1; d_gene: TRBD1; j_gene: TRBJ2-2; CDR3aa: CASSRSGTGGAGELFF; CDR3nt: TGCGCCAGCAGCCGTTCCGGGACAGGGGGAGCCGGGGAGCTGTTTTTT
abundance: .; v_gene: TRBV29-1; d_gene: TRBD2; j_gene: TRBJ2-5; CDR3aa: CSVSGINQETQYF; CDR3nt: TGCAGCGTTAGCGGGATAAACCAAGAGACCCAGTACTTC
abundance: .; v_gene: TRBV9; d_gene: .; j_gene: TRBJ2-1; CDR3aa: CASSVVAGSLGEQFF; CDR3nt: TGTGCCAGCAGCGTAGTTGCGGGGTCGTTAGGTGAGCAGTTCTTC
abundance: .; v_gene: TRBV4-1; d_gene: .; j_gene: TRBJ1-2; CDR3aa: CASSQDPSRSNYGYTF; CDR3nt: TGCGCCAGCAGCCAAGATCCTTCCAGGTCTAACTATGGCTACACCTTC
abundance: .; v_gene: TRBV6-4; d_gene: .; j_gene: TRBJ2-5; CDR3aa: CASSDLRKEDPLAETQYF; CDR3nt: TGTGCCAGCAGTGACCTAAGGAAGGAGGACCCCTTAGCGGAGACCCAGTACTTC
abundance: .; v_gene: TRBV4-2; d_gene: TRBD1; j_gene: TRBJ1-1; CDR3aa: CASSPSPGQANPDTEAFF; CDR3nt: TGTGCCAGCAGCCCCTCTCCAGGACAGGCAAACCCGGACACTGAAGCTTTCTTT
abundance: .; v_gene: TRBV4-2; d_gene: .; j_gene: TRBJ1-2; CDR3aa: CASSQEAGSGGYTF; CDR3nt: TGTGCCAGCAGCCAAGAAGCGGGATCAGGTGGCTACACCTTC
abundance: .; v_gene: TRBV7-8; d_gene: .; j_gene: TRBJ1-1; CDR3aa: CASSLYTRTVLNTEAFF; CDR3nt: TGTGCCAGCAGCTTATATACCCGGACAGTTTTGAACACTGAAGCTTTCTTT
abundance: .; v_gene: TRBV19; d_gene: TRBD2; j_gene: TRBJ2-5; CDR3aa: CASSARTSGGFRETQYF; CDR3nt: TGTGCCAGTAGTGCCCGGACTAGCGGGGGTTTCCGAGAGACCCAGTACTTC
abundance: .; v_gene: TRBV3-1/TRBV3-2; d_gene: .; j_gene: TRBJ1-6; CDR3aa: CASSQDGMAGDNSPLHF; CDR3nt: TGTGCCAGCAGCCAAGACGGCATGGCAGGGGATAATTCACCCCTCCACTTT
abundance: .; v_gene: TRBV7-9; d_gene: TRBD1; j_gene: TRBJ2-3; CDR3aa: CAVVQGADTQYF; CDR3nt: TGTGCCGTAGTACAGGGGGCAGATACGCAGTATTTT
abundance: .; v_gene: TRBV7-2; d_gene: .; j_gene: TRBJ1-1; CDR3aa: CASSLGNRVVTEAFF; CDR3nt: TGTGCCAGCAGCTTAGGGAACAGGGTGGTCACTGAAGCTTTCTTT
abundance: .; v_gene: TRBV14; d_gene: .; j_gene: TRBJ1-1; CDR3aa: CASSQDRGVMNTEAFF; CDR3nt: TGTGCCAGCAGCCAAGATCGGGGGGTGATGAACACTGAAGCTTTCTTT
abundance: once; v_gene: TRBV2; d_gene: .; j_gene: TRBJ2-5; CDR3aa: CASRRLGVQETQYF; CDR3nt: TGTGCCAGCAGGAGACTAGGTGTGCAAGAGACCCAGTACTTC
abundance: .; v_gene: TRBV15; d_gene: TRBD1; j_gene: TRBJ1-2; CDR3aa: CATSRDVILGTESGYTF; CDR3nt: TGTGCCACCAGCAGAGATGTGATCCTTGGGACAGAGTCTGGCTACACCTTC
abundance: .; v_gene: TRBV30; d_gene: .; j_gene: TRBJ1-1; CDR3aa: CAWSVMAGTEAFF; CDR3nt: TGTGCCTGGAGTGTAATGGCAGGCACTGAAGCTTTCTTT
abundance: .; v_gene: TRBV28; d_gene: TRBD1; j_gene: TRBJ2-7; CDR3aa: CASSSEGTGAYEQYF; CDR3nt: TGTGCCAGCAGTTCCGAGGGGACAGGGGCCTACGAGCAGTACTTC
abundance: .; v_gene: TRBV18; d_gene: .; j_gene: TRBJ1-1; CDR3aa: CASSPDSLNSEAFF; CDR3nt: TGTGCCAGCTCACCGGACAGCCTGAACAGTGAAGCTTTCTTT
abundance: .; v_gene: TRBV30; d_gene: .; j_gene: TRBJ1-1; CDR3aa: CAWSRQENTEAFF; CDR3nt: TGTGCCTGGAGCCGACAGGAGAACACTGAAGCTTTCTTT
abundance: .; v_gene: TRBV7-9; d_gene: TRBD1; j_gene: TRBJ1-6; CDR3aa: CASSPLGQANSPLHF; CDR3nt: TGTGCCAGCAGCCCCCTAGGACAGGCCAATTCACCCCTCCACTTT
abundance: .; v_gene: TRBV3-1/TRBV3-2; d_gene: TRBD1; j_gene: TRBJ1-2; CDR3aa: CASSQPGQGRYTF; CDR3nt: TGTGCCAGCAGCCAACCGGGACAGGGTCGCTACACCTTC
abundance: .; v_gene: TRBV2; d_gene: .; j_gene: TRBJ1-2; CDR3aa: CASSGGALYGYTF; CDR3nt: TGTGCCAGCTCGGGGGGGGCCCTCTATGGCTACACCTTC
abundance: .; v_gene: TRBV7-8; d_gene: TRBD1; j_gene: TRBJ1-1; CDR3aa: CASSPLRQGLTEAFF; CDR3nt: TGTGCCAGCAGCCCCCTGAGACAGGGATTAACTGAAGCTTTCTTT
abundance: .; v_gene: TRBV2; d_gene: .; j_gene: TRBJ1-2; CDR3aa: CASSLQVFAGYTF; CDR3nt: TGTGCCAGCTCTCTACAGGTTTTCGCTGGCTACACCTTC
abundance: .; v_gene: TRBV4-3; d_gene: .; j_gene: TRBJ1-2; CDR3aa: CASSQSVANYGYTF; CDR3nt: TGCGCCAGCAGCCAAAGCGTGGCGAACTATGGCTACACCTTC
abundance: once; v_gene: TRBV18; d_gene: TRBD1; j_gene: TRBJ1-2; CDR3aa: CASSPGQVHYGYTF; CDR3nt: TGTGCCAGCTCACCGGGACAGGTGCACTATGGCTACACCTTC
abundance: .; v_gene: TRBV6-5; d_gene: .; j_gene: TRBJ2-7; CDR3aa: CASSERMTYEQYF; CDR3nt: TGTGCCAGCAGCGAGAGGATGACCTACGAGCAGTACTTC
abundance: .; v_gene: TRBV7-9; d_gene: .; j_gene: TRBJ1-1; CDR3aa: CASSLALTAMNTEAFF; CDR3nt: TGTGCCAGCAGCTTAGCCCTGACAGCCATGAACACTGAAGCTTTCTTT
abundance: .; v_gene: TRBV5-1; d_gene: .; j_gene: TRBJ2-7; CDR3aa: CASRDNSGHEQYF; CDR3nt: TGCGCCAGCAGGGATAATTCAGGGCACGAGCAGTACTTC
abundance: .; v_gene: TRBV29-1; d_gene: .; j_gene: TRBJ2-7; CDR3aa: CSVDRPGLEGGREQYF; CDR3nt: TGCAGCGTTGATCGACCGGGTCTGGAAGGCGGTCGCGAGCAGTACTTC
abundance: .; v_gene: TRBV18; d_gene: .; j_gene: TRBJ1-1; CDR3aa: CASSPLAVNTEAFF; CDR3nt: TGTGCCAGCTCACCACTTGCGGTTAACACTGAAGCTTTCTTT
abundance: .; v_gene: TRBV4-1; d_gene: TRBD1; j_gene: TRBJ2-7; CDR3aa: CASSQGTGGPSYEQYF; CDR3nt: TGCGCCAGCAGCCAGGGGACAGGGGGACCCTCCTACGAGCAGTACTTC
abundance: once; v_gene: TRBV5-4; d_gene: TRBD2; j_gene: TRBJ2-1; CDR3aa: CASSLSLGGAQSGRGFF; CDR3nt: TGTGCCAGCAGCTTGTCTCTCGGGGGGGCCCAGTCTGGGCGAGGGTTCTTC